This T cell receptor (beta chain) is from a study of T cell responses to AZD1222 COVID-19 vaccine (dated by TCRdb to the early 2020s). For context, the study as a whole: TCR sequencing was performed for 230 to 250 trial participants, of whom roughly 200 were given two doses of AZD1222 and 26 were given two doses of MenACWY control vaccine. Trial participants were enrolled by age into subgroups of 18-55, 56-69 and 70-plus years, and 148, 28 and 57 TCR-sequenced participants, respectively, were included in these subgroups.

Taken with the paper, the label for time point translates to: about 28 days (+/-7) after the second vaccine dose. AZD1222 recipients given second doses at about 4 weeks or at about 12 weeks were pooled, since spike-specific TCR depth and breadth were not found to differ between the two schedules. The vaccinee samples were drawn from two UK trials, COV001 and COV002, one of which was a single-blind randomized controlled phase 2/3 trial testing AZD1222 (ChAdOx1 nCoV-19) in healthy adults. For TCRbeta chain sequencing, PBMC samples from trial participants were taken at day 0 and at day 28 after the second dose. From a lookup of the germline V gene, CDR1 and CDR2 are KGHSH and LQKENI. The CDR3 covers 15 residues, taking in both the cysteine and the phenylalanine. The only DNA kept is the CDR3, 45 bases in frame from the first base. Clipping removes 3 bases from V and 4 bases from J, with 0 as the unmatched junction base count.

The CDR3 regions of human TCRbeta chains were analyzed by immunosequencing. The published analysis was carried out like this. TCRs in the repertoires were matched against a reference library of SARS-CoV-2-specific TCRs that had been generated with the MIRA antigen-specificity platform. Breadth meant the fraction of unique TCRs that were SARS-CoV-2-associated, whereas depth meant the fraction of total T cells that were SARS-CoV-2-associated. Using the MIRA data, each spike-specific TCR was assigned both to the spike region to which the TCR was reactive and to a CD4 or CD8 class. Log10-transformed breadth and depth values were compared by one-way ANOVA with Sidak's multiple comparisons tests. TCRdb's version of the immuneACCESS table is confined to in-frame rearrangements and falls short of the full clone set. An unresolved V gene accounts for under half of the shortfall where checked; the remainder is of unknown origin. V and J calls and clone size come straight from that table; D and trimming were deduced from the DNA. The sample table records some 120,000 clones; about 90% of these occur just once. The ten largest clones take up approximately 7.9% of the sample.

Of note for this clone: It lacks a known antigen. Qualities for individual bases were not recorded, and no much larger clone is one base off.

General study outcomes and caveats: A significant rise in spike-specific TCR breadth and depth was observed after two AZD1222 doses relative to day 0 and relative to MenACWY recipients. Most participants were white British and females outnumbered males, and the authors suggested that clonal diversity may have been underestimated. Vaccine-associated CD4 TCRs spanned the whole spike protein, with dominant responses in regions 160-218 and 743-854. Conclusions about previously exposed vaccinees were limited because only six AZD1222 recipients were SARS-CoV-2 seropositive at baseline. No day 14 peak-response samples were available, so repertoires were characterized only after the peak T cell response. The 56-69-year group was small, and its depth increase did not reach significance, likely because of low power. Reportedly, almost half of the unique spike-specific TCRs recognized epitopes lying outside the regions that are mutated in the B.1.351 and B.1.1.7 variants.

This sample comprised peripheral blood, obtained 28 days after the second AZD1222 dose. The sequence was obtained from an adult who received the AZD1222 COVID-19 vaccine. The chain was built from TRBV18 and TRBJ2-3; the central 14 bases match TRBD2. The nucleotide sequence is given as TGTGCCAGCTCACCGGGACTAGCGGGAGCAGATACGCAGTATTTT. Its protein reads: CASSPGLAGADTQYF.